One sample yielded the 3 T cell receptor beta chains listed below, sequenced in a study of cytomegalovirus exposure and HLA in healthy donors. PCR employed 60 Vbeta and 13 Jbeta primers. Assay used: immunoSEQ multiplex PCR; TCRdb lists only in-frame clones, some missing. The sample includes about 180,000 clones, around four fifths seen only once; the top ten take around 5%. Sequencing input: PBMCs. These receptor sequences come from a girl between 5 and 17 years old in good health and CMV-seropositive.

This clone occurred once. The chain couples TRBV5-5 to TRBJ1-1; TRBD1 is a possible D gene (6 bases). Between the trimmed V and J ends, which lost 2 bases and 3 bases, there was a span of 17 bases. This CDR3 is built from 16 residues. Germline CDR1 reads SGHKS; CDR2 reads YYEKEE (reference sequence). The DNA of the CDR3 is TGTGCCAGCAGCTTTGGTGGGGACATACCCCACACTGAAGCTTTCTTT. Residues: CASSFGGDIPHTEAFF.

The chain couples TRBV2 to TRBJ1-2; no clear D. V was shortened by 0 bases and J by 1 base, with 18 bases between the two germline ends. Germline V gene lookup returns CDR1 SNHLY and CDR2 FYNNEI. The CDR3 totals 18 residues. CDR3 DNA sequence: TGTGCCAGCAGTGAAGCGCTTGGTTCCCGGAGATTTAACTATGGCTACACCTTC. Translating gives CASSEALGSRRFNYGYTF.

The CDR3 coding sequence is TGTGCCAGCAGTTTAGTGGCTAGCGGATCCTACGAGCAGTACTTC. It is translated as CASSLVASGSYEQYF. The V call is TRBV27, the J call TRBJ2-7, with 7 bases that match TRBD2. V trimming: 2 bases; J trimming: 1 base; junction bases outside the gene matches: 5. This CDR3 comprises 15 residues. CDR1 is MNHEY, CDR2 SMNVEV, per germline (reference sequence).